The 21 T cell receptor beta chains below were found in one sample sequenced in a study of T cells in Graves' hyperthyroidism and ophthalmopathy. Template material for amplifying TCR beta CDR3 regions consisted of RNA transcripts. Using the HTBI primer set, a first-round RT-PCR was run on the TCR CDR3. TCRdb called the multiplex PCR reads again in MiXCR, with one record for every CDR3 protein. Seen here are a few hundred thousand distinct CDR3 sequences, about 15% observed once, and the top ten hold approximately 32%. Sequencing was done on a sample of blood. The receptor set was obtained from a woman between 25 and 40 years old with Graves' hyperthyroidism.

This clonotype was recorded many times. V is TRBV6-1 and J is TRBJ2-3; 7 bases are a match to TRBD2. Trimming cost V 10 bases and J 5 bases; bases outside gene matches: 9. The CDR3 is 13 amino acids. CDR1 MNHNS and CDR2 SASEGT come from the germline V gene. In DNA form, the CDR3 reads TGTGCCACCCTTCCGGGAGGAAGAGATACGCAGTATTTT. This encodes CATLPGGRDTQYF.

This clonotype was recorded a few times. This chain links TRBV15 with TRBJ2-3; D remains ambiguous. The CDR3 spans 17 residues. Trimming took 0 bases from V and 0 from J, leaving 13 bases between them. In germline, CDR1 is LNHNV, CDR2 YYDKDF (reference sequence). The CDR3: CATSRDMELFSTDTQYF. CDR3 bases: TGTGCCACCAGCAGAGATATGGAGCTCTTTAGCACAGATACGCAGTATTTT.

This clonotype was seen a few times. The rearrangement uses TRBV5-1 and TRBJ2-1; D is unclear. The germline CDR1 and CDR2 sequences are SGHRS and YFSETQ. CDR3 length equals 12 residues. Trimming removed 2 bases from V and 5 bases from J, with 5 bases in between. This CDR3 reads CASSFIDNEQFF. The CDR3 DNA reads TGCGCCAGCAGCTTTATAGACAATGAGCAGTTCTTC.

The chain joins TRBV29-1 to TRBJ1-1; D remains ambiguous. Between the trimmed V and J ends, which lost 4 bases and 7 bases, there was a span of 13 bases. Germline-derived CDR1 and CDR2 are SQVTM and ANQGSEA. The CDR3 totals 12 residues. Written as DNA, the CDR3 is TGCAGCGTTGTACACAGTAACCTTGAAGCTTTCTTT. Its translation is CSVVHSNLEAFF.

In this sample, this clonotype turned up many times. V gene TRBV12-3 or TRBV12-4 combines with J gene TRBJ2-3; TRBD2 agrees at 7 bases. The CDR3 extends over 19 amino acids. The J segment lost 2 bases and the V segment lost 3 bases, leaving 17 bases of the junction unmatched. The CDR3 here is CASSFGLVSHPRSTDTQYF. The CDR3 DNA sequence: TGTGCCAGCAGTTTTGGACTAGTCAGCCACCCTAGATCCACAGATACGCAGTATTTT.

This clonotype was seen repeatedly, ten times or more. The J gene is TRBJ2-3, the V gene TRBV28, with 10 bases aligning to TRBD1. The CDR3 covers 18 residues. V dropped 3 bases and J dropped 3; count of bases not matched to a gene: 12. Germline CDR1 reads MDHEN; CDR2 reads SYDVKM. In nucleotides, the CDR3 is TGTGCCAGCAGTTTCTCGAGACAGACAGGGGGCGCAACAGATACGCAGTATTTT. Translating gives CASSFSRQTGGATDTQYF.

The chain combines TRBV20-1 with TRBJ2-1; 14 bases agree with TRBD2. Germline trimming cut 1 base from V and 9 bases from J; bases unmatched to any gene: 5. The CDR3 totals 15 residues. Germline values: CDR1 DFQATT, CDR2 SNEGSKA (reference sequence). The CDR3 loop is CSARGGTSGSGEQFF. CDR3 nucleotide sequence: TGCAGTGCTAGAGGGGGGACTAGCGGGAGCGGTGAGCAGTTCTTC.

The V and J genes are TRBV27 and TRBJ1-5; possible D gene TRBD1, 5 bases. The CDR3 is 15 residues long. In germline, CDR1 is MNHEY, CDR2 SMNVEV (reference sequence). Deletions cut 3 bases from V and 3 bases from J, with 12 bases between. CDR3 bases: TGTGCCAGCAGTTTCCACGCAGGGAACAATCAGCCCCAGCATTTT. The encoded protein is CASSFHAGNNQPQHF.

This clonotype was observed a handful of times. The CDR3 sequence: CASSLGSDGNSPLHF. For the CDR3, the DNA is TGTGCCAGCAGCTTAGGATCGGACGGAAATTCACCCCTCCACTTT. The chain joins TRBV7-9 to TRBJ1-6; D unclear. Trimming took 1 base from V and 7 from J, leaving 11 bases between them. The CDR3 spans 15 residues. Germline V gene data show CDR1 as SEHNR and CDR2 as FQNEAQ (reference sequence).

This clonotype has a handful of counts. The gene calls are TRBV6-2 or TRBV6-3 and TRBJ2-1, with D perhaps matching TRBD2 (6 bases). The length of the CDR3 is 15 residues. V gave up 7 bases and J gave up 7 bases, with 20 bases separating them. Germline assignment: CDR1 MNHEY and CDR2 SVGEGT. CDR3 nucleotide sequence: TGTGCCAGCATTCCAGCGGGCGCTGGAATGAATGAGCAGTTCTTC. This gives the protein CASIPAGAGMNEQFF.

In this sample, this clonotype turned up many times. The V gene is TRBV20-1, the J gene TRBJ2-3; D possibly corresponds to TRBD2 (6 bases). CDR3 length equals 15 residues. In germline, CDR1 is DFQATT, CDR2 SNEGSKA (reference sequence). Between the trimmed V and J ends, which lost 6 bases and 4 bases, there was a span of 20 bases. In nucleotides, the CDR3 is TGCAGTGCCGATGGGGAACTAGCTCGGGCAGATACGCAGTATTTT. Amino acids: CSADGELARADTQYF.

This clonotype has more than one count but fewer than ten. The chain combines TRBV20-1 with TRBJ1-4; D is unresolved. Germline values: CDR1 DFQATT, CDR2 SNEGSKA (reference sequence). CDR3 length equals 12 residues. V was pared by 5 bases and J by 8 bases, with 12 bases between. Here the CDR3 DNA reads TGCAGTGCTGCGGCACGGAACGAAAAACTGTTTTTT. Translated, it gives CSAAARNEKLFF.

The V gene is TRBV7-2, the J gene TRBJ2-7; D remains unclear. Germline V gene sequence: CDR1 SGHTA, CDR2 FQGNSA. The CDR3 contains 15 residues. Trimming took off 2 bases at V and 2 bases at J, with 13 bases between the two ends. The CDR3 region is CASSLNVIPTYEQYF. DNA of the CDR3: TGTGCCAGCAGCTTAAATGTCATACCGACCTACGAGCAGTACTTC.

This clonotype was counted a few times. The CDR3 DNA reads TGCAGTGCTAGGGCAGATCCGAACACTGAAGCTTTCTTT. Translating gives CSARADPNTEAFF. The rearrangement joins TRBV20-1 to TRBJ1-1; D gene uncertain. Germline CDR1 and CDR2: DFQATT and SNEGSKA (reference sequence). Trimming removed 3 bases at V and 1 base at J, with 9 bases between. This CDR3 is built from 13 residues.

This clonotype was seen a few times. The V call is TRBV3-1, the J call TRBJ2-1, with 10 bases matching TRBD2. Losses at the gene ends were 7 bases for V and 7 bases for J; bases not matched to a gene: 10. Germline values: CDR1 LGHDT, CDR2 YNNKEL (reference sequence). This CDR3 spans 15 amino acids. The CDR3 DNA is TGTGCCAGCACCGCCACTAGCGGGATGGTGAATGAGCAGTTCTTC. This sequence encodes CASTATSGMVNEQFF.

The sample holds many counts of this clonotype. The V call is TRBV20-1, the J call TRBJ2-1, with 7 bases that match TRBD2. The V gene end was trimmed by 5 bases and the J gene end by 6 bases; junction bases not matched to a gene: 10. Germline values: CDR1 DFQATT, CDR2 SNEGSKA (reference sequence). The CDR3 contains 14 residues. The CDR3 DNA reads as TGCAGTGCTCTCCCTGGGGGGAGGGGCAATGAGCAGTTCTTC. Amino acids: CSALPGGRGNEQFF.

At least ten counts were recorded for this clonotype. The J gene is TRBJ1-1, the V gene TRBV7-9; D not certain. V lost 0 bases to trimming and J lost 4 bases, with 6 bases between them. The length of the CDR3 is 13 residues. The V gene's germline CDR1 is SEHNR and CDR2 FQNEAQ (reference sequence). CDR3 protein: CASSLALGTEAFF. The CDR3 bases are TGTGCCAGCAGCTTAGCCCTGGGCACTGAAGCTTTCTTT.

The sample holds a few counts of this clonotype. The chain links TRBV25-1 to TRBJ1-1; tentatively, D is TRBD1 (5 bases). This CDR3 region has 15 residues. The germline V gene has CDR1 MGHDK and CDR2 SYGVNS. Trimming pared 4 bases from V and 0 bases from J, leaving 12 bases between. In nucleotides, the CDR3 is TGTGCCAGCAGTGGGGGGAGCAACCTGAACACTGAAGCTTTCTTT. Translating gives CASSGGSNLNTEAFF.

This clonotype has only a few counts. V and J are TRBV4-1 and TRBJ1-2; D is uncertain. The CDR3 loop spans 16 amino acids. Germline V gene sequence: CDR1 MGHRA, CDR2 YSYEKL. Trimming left V 1 base short and J 0 bases short, with 12 bases between. The CDR3 DNA sequence: TGCGCCAGCAGCCAAGTGGTGGCAGTAGCTAACTATGGCTACACCTTC. It yields the protein CASSQVVAVANYGYTF.

This clonotype was detected ten times or more. The V call is TRBV11-1, the J call TRBJ2-1, with D uncertain. The germline V and J ends were trimmed by 5 bases and 6 bases, with 20 bases remaining between them. CDR3 length: 16 residues. CDR1 SGHAT and CDR2 FQDESV come from the germline V gene (reference sequence). CDR3 coding DNA: TGTGCCAGCAGCCCAGAGGTCCGTCCAGACCGCAATGAGCAGTTCTTC. This sequence encodes CASSPEVRPDRNEQFF.

This clonotype was counted at least ten times. V gene TRBV12-3 or TRBV12-4 combines with J gene TRBJ2-1; D may be TRBD2 (5 bases). This CDR3 has 21 residues. Trimming took off 6 bases at V and 4 bases at J, with 34 bases between the two ends. The CDR3 sequence is CASRGPPGLSDREPRYNEQFF. The CDR3, as DNA: TGTGCCAGCAGAGGGCCTCCGGGCCTATCAGATCGGGAACCGCGTTACAATGAGCAGTTCTTC.